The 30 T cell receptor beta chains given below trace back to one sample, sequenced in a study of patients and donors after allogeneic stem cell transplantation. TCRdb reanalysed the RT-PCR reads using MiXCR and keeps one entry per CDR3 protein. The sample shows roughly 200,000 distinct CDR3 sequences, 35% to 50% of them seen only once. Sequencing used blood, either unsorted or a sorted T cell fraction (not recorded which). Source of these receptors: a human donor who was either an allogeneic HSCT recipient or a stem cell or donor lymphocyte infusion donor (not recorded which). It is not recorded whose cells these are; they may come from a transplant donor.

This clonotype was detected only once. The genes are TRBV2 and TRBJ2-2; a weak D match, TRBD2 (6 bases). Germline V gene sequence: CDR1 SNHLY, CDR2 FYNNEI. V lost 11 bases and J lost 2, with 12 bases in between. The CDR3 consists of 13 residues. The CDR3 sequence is CAPQRVNTGELFF. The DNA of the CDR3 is TGTGCCCCCCAGCGGGTCAACACCGGGGAGCTGTTTTTT.

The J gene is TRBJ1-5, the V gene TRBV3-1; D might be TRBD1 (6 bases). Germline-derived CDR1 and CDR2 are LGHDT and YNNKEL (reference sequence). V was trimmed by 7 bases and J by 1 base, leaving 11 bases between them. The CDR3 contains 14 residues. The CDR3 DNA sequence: TGTGCCAGCAACCAGGGGTTAAGCAATCAGCCCCAGCATTTT. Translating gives CASNQGLSNQPQHF.

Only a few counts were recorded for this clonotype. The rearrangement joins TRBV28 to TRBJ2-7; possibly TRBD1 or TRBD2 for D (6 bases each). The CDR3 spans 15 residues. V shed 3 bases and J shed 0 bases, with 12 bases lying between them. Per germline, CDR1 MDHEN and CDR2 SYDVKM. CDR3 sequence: CASSFRGVGSYEQYF. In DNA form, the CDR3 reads TGTGCCAGCAGTTTTAGGGGGGTGGGCTCCTACGAGCAGTACTTC.

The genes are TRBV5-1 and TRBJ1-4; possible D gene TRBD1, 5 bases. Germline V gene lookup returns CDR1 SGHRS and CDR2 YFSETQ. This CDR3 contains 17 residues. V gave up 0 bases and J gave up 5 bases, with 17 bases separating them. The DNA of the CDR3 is TGCGCCAGCAGCTTGGGTCGCCAGGGTAGGGGAAATGAAAAACTGTTTTTT. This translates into CASSLGRQGRGNEKLFF. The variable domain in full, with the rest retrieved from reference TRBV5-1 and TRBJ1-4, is KAGVTQTPRYLIKTRGQQVTLSCSPISGHRSVSWYQQTPGQGLQFLFEYFSETQRNKGNFPGRFSGRQFSNSRSEMNVSTLELGDSALYLCASSLGRQGRGNEKLFFGSGTQLSVL.

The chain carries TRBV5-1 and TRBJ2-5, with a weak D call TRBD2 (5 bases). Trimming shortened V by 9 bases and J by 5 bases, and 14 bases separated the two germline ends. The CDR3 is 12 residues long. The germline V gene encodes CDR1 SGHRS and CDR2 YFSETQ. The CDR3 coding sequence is TGCGCCACCGGTAGCGTTGGGGAGACCCAGTACTTC. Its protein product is CATGSVGETQYF.

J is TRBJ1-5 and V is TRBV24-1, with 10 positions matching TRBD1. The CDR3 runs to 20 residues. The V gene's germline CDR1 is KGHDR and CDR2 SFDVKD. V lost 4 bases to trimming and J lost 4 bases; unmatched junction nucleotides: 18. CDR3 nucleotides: TGTGCCACCAGTGACTTCGTCCGGGACAGGGGAGGATGGGAAAATCAGCCCCAGCATTTT. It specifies CATSDFVRDRGGWENQPQHF.

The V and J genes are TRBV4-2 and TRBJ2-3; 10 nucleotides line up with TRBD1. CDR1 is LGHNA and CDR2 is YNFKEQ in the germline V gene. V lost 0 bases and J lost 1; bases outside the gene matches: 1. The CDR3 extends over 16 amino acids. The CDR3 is CASSQEGQGGTDTQYF. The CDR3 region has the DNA TGTGCCAGCAGCCAAGAAGGACAGGGGGGCACAGATACGCAGTATTTT.

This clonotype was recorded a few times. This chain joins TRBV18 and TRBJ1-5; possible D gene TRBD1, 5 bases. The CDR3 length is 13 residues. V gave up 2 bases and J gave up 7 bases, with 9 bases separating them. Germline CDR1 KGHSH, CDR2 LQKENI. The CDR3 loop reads CASSPAREQPQHF. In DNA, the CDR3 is TGTGCCAGCTCACCAGCCAGGGAGCAGCCCCAGCATTTT.

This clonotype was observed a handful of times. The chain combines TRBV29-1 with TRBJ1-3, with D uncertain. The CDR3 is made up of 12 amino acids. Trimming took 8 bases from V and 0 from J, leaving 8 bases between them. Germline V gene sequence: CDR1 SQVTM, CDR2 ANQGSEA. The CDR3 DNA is TGCAGCCCCGACGACTCTGGAAACACCATATATTTT. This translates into CSPDDSGNTIYF.

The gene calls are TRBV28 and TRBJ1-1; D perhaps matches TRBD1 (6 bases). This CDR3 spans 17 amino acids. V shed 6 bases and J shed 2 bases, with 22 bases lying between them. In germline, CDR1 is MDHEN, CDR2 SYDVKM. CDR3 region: CASRHTPSTGSNTEAFF. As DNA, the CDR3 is TGTGCCAGCAGACATACCCCGTCAACAGGGTCAAACACTGAAGCTTTCTTT.

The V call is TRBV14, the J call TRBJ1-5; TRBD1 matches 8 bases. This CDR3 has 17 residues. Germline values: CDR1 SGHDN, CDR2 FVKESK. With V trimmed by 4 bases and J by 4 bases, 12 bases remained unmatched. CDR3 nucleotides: TGTGCCAGCAGCCGCGGACAGGGCTTAAGGAGTAATCAGCCCCAGCATTTT. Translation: CASSRGQGLRSNQPQHF.

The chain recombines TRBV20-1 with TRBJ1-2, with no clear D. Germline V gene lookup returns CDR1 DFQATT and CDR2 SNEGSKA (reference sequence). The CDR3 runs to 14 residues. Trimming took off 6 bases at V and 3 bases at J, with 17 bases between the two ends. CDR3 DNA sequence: TGCAGTGCGTACCCAGGCCGTTGGGACTATGGCTACACCTTC. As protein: CSAYPGRWDYGYTF.

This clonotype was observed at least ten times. The CDR3 nucleotides are TGCAGTGCTAGAGGGAGACTAGCGGGATTCTACGAGCAGTACTTC. This gives the protein CSARGRLAGFYEQYF. The gene calls are TRBV20-1 and TRBJ2-7; 11 nucleotides match TRBD2. V shed 1 base, J shed 3 bases, and the junction held 5 bases outside the gene matches. Germline V gives CDR1 DFQATT, CDR2 SNEGSKA (reference sequence). CDR3 size: 15 residues.

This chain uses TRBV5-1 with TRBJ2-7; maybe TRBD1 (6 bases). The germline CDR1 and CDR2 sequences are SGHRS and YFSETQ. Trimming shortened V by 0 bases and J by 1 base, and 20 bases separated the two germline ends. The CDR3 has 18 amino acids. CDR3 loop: CASSLARQLLDRSYEQYF. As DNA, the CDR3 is TGCGCCAGCAGCTTGGCGCGTCAACTCCTGGACAGATCCTACGAGCAGTACTTC.

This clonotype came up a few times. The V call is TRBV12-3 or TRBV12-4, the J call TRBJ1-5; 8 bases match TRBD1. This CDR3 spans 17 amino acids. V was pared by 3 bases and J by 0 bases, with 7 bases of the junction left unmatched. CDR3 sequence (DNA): TGTGCCAGCAGTTTTGAGGGGACAGGAGATAGCAATCAGCCCCAGCATTTT. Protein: CASSFEGTGDSNQPQHF.

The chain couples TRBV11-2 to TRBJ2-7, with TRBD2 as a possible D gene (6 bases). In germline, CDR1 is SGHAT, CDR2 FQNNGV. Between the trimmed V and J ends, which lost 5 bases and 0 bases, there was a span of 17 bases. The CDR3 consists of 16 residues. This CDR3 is CASSQRRGRHSYEQYF. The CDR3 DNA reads TGTGCCAGCAGCCAGCGTCGGGGGAGGCACTCCTACGAGCAGTACTTC.

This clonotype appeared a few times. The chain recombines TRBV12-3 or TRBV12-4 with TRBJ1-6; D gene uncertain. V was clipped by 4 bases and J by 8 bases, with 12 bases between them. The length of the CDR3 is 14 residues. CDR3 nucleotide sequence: TGTGCCAGCAGTTGGCGGGATCCTGATTCACCCCTCCACTTT. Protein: CASSWRDPDSPLHF.

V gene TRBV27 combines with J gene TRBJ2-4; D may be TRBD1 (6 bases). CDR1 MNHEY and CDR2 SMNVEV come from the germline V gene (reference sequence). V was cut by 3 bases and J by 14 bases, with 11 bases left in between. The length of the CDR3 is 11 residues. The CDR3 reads CASSFGGSEYF. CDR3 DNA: TGTGCCAGCAGTTTTGGGGGCTCTGAGTACTTC.

CDR3 nucleotides: TGCAGCCCCCCCACCCGGGTAACAACCTACGAGCAGTACTTC. It codes for CSPPTRVTTYEQYF. The chain couples TRBV29-1 to TRBJ2-7; unclear D gene. V shed 8 bases and J shed 2 bases, with 19 bases lying between them. CDR1 is SQVTM, CDR2 ANQGSEA, per germline. The CDR3 is made up of 14 amino acids.

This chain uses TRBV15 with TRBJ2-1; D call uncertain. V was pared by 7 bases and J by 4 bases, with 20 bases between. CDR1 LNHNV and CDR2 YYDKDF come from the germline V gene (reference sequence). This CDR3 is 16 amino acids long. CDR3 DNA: TGTGCCACCAAAATGTATAACTCTCTAAAATACAATGAGCAGTTCTTC. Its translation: CATKMYNSLKYNEQFF.

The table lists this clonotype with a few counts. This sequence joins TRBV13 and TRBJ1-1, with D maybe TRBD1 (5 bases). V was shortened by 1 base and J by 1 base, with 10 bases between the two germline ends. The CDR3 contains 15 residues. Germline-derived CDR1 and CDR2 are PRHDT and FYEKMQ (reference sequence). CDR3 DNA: TGTGCCAGCAGCTTAGATTTCGGGGGGAACACTGAAGCTTTCTTT. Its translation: CASSLDFGGNTEAFF.

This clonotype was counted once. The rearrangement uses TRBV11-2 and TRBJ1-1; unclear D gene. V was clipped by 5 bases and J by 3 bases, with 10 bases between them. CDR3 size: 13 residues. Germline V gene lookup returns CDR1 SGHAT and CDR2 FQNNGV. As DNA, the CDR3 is TGTGCCAGCAGCAAACATGTGGACACTGAAGCTTTCTTT. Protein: CASSKHVDTEAFF.

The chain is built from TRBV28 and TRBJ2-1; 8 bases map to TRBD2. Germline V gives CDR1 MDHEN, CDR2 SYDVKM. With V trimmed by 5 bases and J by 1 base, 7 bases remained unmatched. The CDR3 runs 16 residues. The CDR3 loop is CASSTQAGVSYNEQFF. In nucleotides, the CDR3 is TGTGCCAGCAGTACACAAGCGGGAGTGTCCTACAATGAGCAGTTCTTC.

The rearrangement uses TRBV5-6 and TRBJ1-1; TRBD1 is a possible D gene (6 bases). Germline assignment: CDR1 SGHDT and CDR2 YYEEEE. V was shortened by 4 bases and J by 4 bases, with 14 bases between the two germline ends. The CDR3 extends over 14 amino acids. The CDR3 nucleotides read TGTGCCAGCAGCCGAGAAGGGGGGCCCACTGAAGCTTTCTTT. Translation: CASSREGGPTEAFF. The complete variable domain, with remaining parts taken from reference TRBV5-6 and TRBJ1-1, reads DAGVTQSPTHLIKTRGQQVTLRCSPKSGHDTVSWYQQALGQGPQFIFQYYEEEERQRGNFPDRFSGHQFPNYSSELNVNALLLGDSALYLCASSREGGPTEAFFGQGTRLTVV.

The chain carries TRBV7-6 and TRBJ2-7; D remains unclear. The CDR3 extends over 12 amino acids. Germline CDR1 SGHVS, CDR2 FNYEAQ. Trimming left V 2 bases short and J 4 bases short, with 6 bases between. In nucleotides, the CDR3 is TGTGCCAGCAGCTTAAATCGGTACGAGCAGTACTTC. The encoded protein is CASSLNRYEQYF.

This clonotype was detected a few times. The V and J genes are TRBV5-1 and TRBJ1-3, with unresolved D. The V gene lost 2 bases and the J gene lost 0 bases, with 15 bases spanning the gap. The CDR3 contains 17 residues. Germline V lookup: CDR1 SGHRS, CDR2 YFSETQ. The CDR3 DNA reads TGCGCCAGCAGCTTAATTCCCCACGGAACCTCTGGAAACACCATATATTTT. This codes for CASSLIPHGTSGNTIYF.

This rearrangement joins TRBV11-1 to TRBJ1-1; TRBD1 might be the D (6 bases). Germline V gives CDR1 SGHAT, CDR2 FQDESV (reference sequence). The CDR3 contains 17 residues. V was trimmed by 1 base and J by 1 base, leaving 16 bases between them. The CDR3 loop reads CASSLDPPTGRNTEAFF. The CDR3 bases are TGTGCCAGCAGCTTAGATCCCCCCACAGGGAGGAACACTGAAGCTTTCTTT.

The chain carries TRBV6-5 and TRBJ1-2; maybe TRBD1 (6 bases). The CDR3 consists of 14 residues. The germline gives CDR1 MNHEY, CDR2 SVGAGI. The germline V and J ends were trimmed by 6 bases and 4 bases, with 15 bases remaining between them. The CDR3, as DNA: TGTGCCAGCAGAGAACAGGGAGGTGTCTATGGCTACACCTTC. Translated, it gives CASREQGGVYGYTF.

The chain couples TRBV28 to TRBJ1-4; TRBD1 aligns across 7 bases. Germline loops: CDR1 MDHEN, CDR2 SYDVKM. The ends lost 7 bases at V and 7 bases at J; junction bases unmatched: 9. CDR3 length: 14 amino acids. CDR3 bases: TGTGCCAGCATCAAGGGGGCCCTTAGTGAAAAACTGTTTTTT. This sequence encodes CASIKGALSEKLFF.

CDR3 nucleotides: TGCGCCAGCAGCCAAGAAGGGGACACAAACTATGGCTACACCTTC. Its translation is CASSQEGDTNYGYTF. The chain joins TRBV4-3 to TRBJ1-2, with D possibly being TRBD1 (6 bases). This CDR3 has 15 amino acids. V gave up 0 bases and J gave up 2 bases, with 10 bases separating them. From germline, CDR1 is LGHNA and CDR2 YSLEER.